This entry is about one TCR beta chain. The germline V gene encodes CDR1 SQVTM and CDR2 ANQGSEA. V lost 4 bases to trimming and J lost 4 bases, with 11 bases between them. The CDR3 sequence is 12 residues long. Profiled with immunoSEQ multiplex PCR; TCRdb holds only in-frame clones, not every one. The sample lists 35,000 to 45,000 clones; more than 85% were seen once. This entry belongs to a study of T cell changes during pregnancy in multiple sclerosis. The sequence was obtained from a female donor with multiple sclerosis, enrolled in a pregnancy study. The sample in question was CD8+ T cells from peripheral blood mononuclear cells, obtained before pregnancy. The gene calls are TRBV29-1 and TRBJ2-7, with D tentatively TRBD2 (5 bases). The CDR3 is CSVGILGYEQYF. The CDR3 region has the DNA TGCAGCGTTGGTATACTAGGATACGAGCAGTACTTC.